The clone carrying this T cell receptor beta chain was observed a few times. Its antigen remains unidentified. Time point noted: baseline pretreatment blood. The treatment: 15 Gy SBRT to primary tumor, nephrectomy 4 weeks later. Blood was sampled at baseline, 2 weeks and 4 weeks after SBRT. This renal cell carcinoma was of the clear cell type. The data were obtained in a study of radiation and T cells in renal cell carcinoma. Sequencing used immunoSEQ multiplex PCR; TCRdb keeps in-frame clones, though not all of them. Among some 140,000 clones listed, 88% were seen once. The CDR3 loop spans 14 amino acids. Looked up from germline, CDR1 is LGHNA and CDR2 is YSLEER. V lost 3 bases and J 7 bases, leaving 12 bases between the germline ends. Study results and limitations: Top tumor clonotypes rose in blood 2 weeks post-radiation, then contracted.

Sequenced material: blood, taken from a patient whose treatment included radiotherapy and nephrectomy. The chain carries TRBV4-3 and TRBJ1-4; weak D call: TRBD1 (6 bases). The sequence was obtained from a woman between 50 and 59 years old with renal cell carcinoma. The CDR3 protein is CASSHPQGREKLFF. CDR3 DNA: TGCGCCAGCAGCCACCCACAGGGACGTGAAAAACTGTTTTTT.